Below are 32 T cell receptor beta chains sequenced from a single sample in a study of OX40 agonist ivuxolimab in advanced cancers. The protocol used for the library was the immunoSEQ multiplex PCR assay. Held by TCRdb, this immuneACCESS table contains in-frame sequences only and omits some clones. Under half of the omission traces to an unresolved V gene where checked; the cause of the rest is unknown. The sample includes 45,000 to 50,000 clones, with 75% to 85% observed a single time. The ten largest clones take up 1.5% to 2% of the sample. Specimen: CD4+ or CD8+ T cells sorted from blood, collected in a trial of the OX40 agonist ivuxolimab. Receptor source: an adult with an advanced solid tumor such as melanoma, head and neck, liver or kidney cancer.

This rearrangement joins TRBV6-6 to TRBJ2-2; 8 nucleotides line up with TRBD1. The CDR3 has 15 amino acids. The V segment lost 2 bases and the J segment 6 bases; nucleotides outside the gene matches: 5. The V gene's germline CDR1 is MNHNY and CDR2 SVGAGI (reference sequence). CDR3 nucleotides: TGTGCCAGCAGTTACCCAGGGGGCGCCCCCGGGGAGCTGTTTTTT. Amino acids: CASSYPGGAPGELFF.

The chain recombines TRBV6-5 with TRBJ1-3, with D tentatively TRBD1 (5 bases). Trimming shortened V by 4 bases and J by 7 bases, and 20 bases separated the two germline ends. The germline V gene encodes CDR1 MNHEY and CDR2 SVGAGI. This CDR3 region has 16 residues. This CDR3 is CASSSADGGGGNTIYF. The CDR3 DNA is TGTGCCAGCAGTTCCGCGGACGGGGGTGGAGGTAACACCATATATTTT.

This clone was seen a single time. V usage is TRBV27 and J usage is TRBJ2-5; D is undetermined. The CDR3 length is 13 residues. Trimming cost V 3 bases and J 5 bases, with 10 bases left between them. Germline V lookup: CDR1 MNHEY, CDR2 SMNVEV (reference sequence). CDR3 DNA: TGTGCCAGCAGTTTCTGGGGATCGGAGACCCAGTACTTC. As protein: CASSFWGSETQYF.

The chain has TRBV5-1 and TRBJ2-3, with 7 bases matching TRBD2. Germline trimming cut 0 bases from V and 1 base from J; bases unmatched to any gene: 8. The length of the CDR3 is 17 residues. Germline CDR1 reads SGHRS; CDR2 reads YFSETQ. CDR3 in DNA: TGCGCCAGCAGCTTGGTGACCGGGGGGAAGGGCACAGATACGCAGTATTTT. This gives the protein CASSLVTGGKGTDTQYF.

The gene calls are TRBV7-3 and TRBJ2-1, with 15 bases aligning to TRBD2. CDR1 SGHTA and CDR2 FQGTGA come from the germline V gene. The CDR3 length is 15 residues. Trimming at V came to 4 bases and at J to 9 bases, leaving 4 bases not matched to a gene. The CDR3 region is CASSSGTSGRTEQFF. The CDR3 DNA sequence: TGTGCCAGCAGCTCCGGGACTAGCGGGAGGACTGAGCAGTTCTTC. The whole variable domain, filled in from reference TRBV7-3 and TRBJ2-1, reads GAGVSQTPSNKVTEKGKYVELRCDPISGHTALYWYRQSLGQGPEFLIYFQGTGAADDSGLPNDRFFAVRPEGSVSTLKIQRTERGDSAVYLCASSSGTSGRTEQFFGPGTRLTVL.

The chain is built from TRBV9 and TRBJ1-4; D perhaps matches TRBD1 (6 bases). Trimming left V 4 bases short and J 8 bases short, with 21 bases between. There are 16 residues in the CDR3. From germline, CDR1 is SGDLS and CDR2 YYNGEE. The CDR3 DNA sequence: TGTGCCAGCAGCCCCCGCCAGGACAGTCGCGGGGAAAAACTGTTTTTT. It specifies CASSPRQDSRGEKLFF.

For this clone: This clone may be a read error of a much larger clone one base away. The chain recombines TRBV18 with TRBJ1-1, with D hard to call. This CDR3 comprises 13 residues. Per the germline V gene, CDR1 is KGHSH and CDR2 is LQKENI. The V end was cut by 2 bases, the J end by 1 base, with 5 bases between. CDR3 region: CASSPGENTEAFF. In DNA, the CDR3 is TGTGCCAGCTCACCAGGAGAGAACACTGAAGCTTTCTTT.

In its sample, this clone was seen a few times. V and J are TRBV6-5 and TRBJ1-6; D unclear. The germline V and J ends were trimmed by 6 bases and 6 bases, with 12 bases remaining between them. CDR3 length: 14 residues. Germline CDR1 reads MNHEY; CDR2 reads SVGAGI. CDR3 region: CASSRLTRNSPLHF. For the CDR3, the DNA is TGTGCCAGCAGCCGACTCACGCGTAATTCACCCCTCCACTTT.

The chain uses TRBV6-4 and TRBJ1-2; D gene unclear. The CDR3 spans 17 residues. V lost 6 bases to trimming and J lost 6 bases, with 26 bases between them. Germline V gene data show CDR1 as MRHNA and CDR2 as SNTAGT. In DNA, the CDR3 is TGTGCCAGCAGAGCGGTTGGAGGGCGCCGGGCTCTTCATGGCTACACCTTC. It codes for CASRAVGGRRALHGYTF.

This rearrangement joins TRBV7-9 to TRBJ2-7, with 11 bases matching TRBD1. V shed 5 bases and J 4 bases; nucleotides not matched to a gene: 4. The germline CDR1 and CDR2 sequences are SEHNR and FQNEAQ (reference sequence). The CDR3 loop spans 14 amino acids. The chain's CDR3 is CASSRGQGAYEQYF. The CDR3 DNA sequence: TGTGCCAGCAGCCGAGGACAGGGGGCTTACGAGCAGTACTTC.

The rearrangement joins TRBV28 to TRBJ1-3; D remains ambiguous. Deletions cut 7 bases from V and 0 bases from J, with 7 bases between. Germline-derived CDR1 and CDR2 are MDHEN and SYDVKM. This CDR3 is built from 13 residues. The CDR3 coding sequence is TGTGCCAGCAAGGTTAGCTCTGGAAACACCATATATTTT. Protein product: CASKVSSGNTIYF. The whole variable domain, remainder taken from reference TRBV28 and TRBJ1-3, is DVKVTQSSRYLVKRTGEKVFLECVQDMDHENMFWYRQDPGLGLRLIYFSYDVKMKEKGDIPEGYSVSREKKERFSLILESASTNQTSMYLCASKVSSGNTIYFGEGSWLTVV.

The chain is built from TRBV9 and TRBJ2-3; D might be TRBD1 or TRBD2, each matching 5 bases. In germline, CDR1 is SGDLS, CDR2 YYNGEE. V gave up 10 bases and J gave up 3 bases, with 12 bases separating them. The CDR3 has 12 amino acids. The CDR3 nucleotides read TGTGCCTCGGGGACGTATACAGATACGCAGTATTTT. Its translation is CASGTYTDTQYF.

The V call is TRBV6-8, the J call TRBJ2-5; no clear D. V dropped 1 base and J dropped 5 bases, with 11 bases sitting between them. Per germline, CDR1 MNHGY and CDR2 SAAAGT. The CDR3 runs 14 residues. This chain's CDR3 is CASSYCLPTETQYF. Written as DNA, the CDR3 is TGTGCCAGCAGTTACTGTCTACCGACGGAGACCCAGTACTTC.

The chain employs TRBV7-9 and TRBJ2-2, with D perhaps matching TRBD1 (6 bases). V was trimmed by 6 bases and J by 0 bases, leaving 14 bases between them. The CDR3 is 16 amino acids. Germline V CDR1 and CDR2: SEHNR, FQNEAQ (reference sequence). This CDR3 is CASRRTGKANTGELFF. The CDR3 nucleotides are TGTGCCAGCAGACGCACAGGGAAGGCGAACACCGGGGAGCTGTTTTTT.

This clone appeared once. V and J are TRBV5-1 and TRBJ2-7, with TRBD1 matching 7 bases. Germline trimming cut 4 bases from V and 2 bases from J; bases unmatched to any gene: 6. Germline CDR1 is SGHRS and CDR2 is YFSETQ. CDR3 length: 14 residues. CDR3 protein: CASSLTGAPYEQYF. The CDR3 bases are TGCGCCAGCAGCCTCACAGGGGCCCCCTACGAGCAGTACTTC.

The J gene is TRBJ2-2, the V gene TRBV14; D is undetermined. CDR3 length equals 13 residues. The germline V gene encodes CDR1 SGHDN and CDR2 FVKESK. Trimming shortened V by 11 bases and J by 1 base, and 11 bases separated the two germline ends. For the CDR3, the DNA is TGTGCCTCACGGTTCCTGAACACCGGGGAGCTGTTTTTT. Translated: CASRFLNTGELFF.

The V gene is TRBV18, the J gene TRBJ2-7, with 7 bases matching TRBD1. The CDR3 consists of 16 residues. The V segment lost 1 base and the J segment 0 bases; nucleotides outside the gene matches: 6. The germline gives CDR1 KGHSH, CDR2 LQKENI. The CDR3 here is CASSPLPAGGSYEQYF. In DNA, the CDR3 is TGTGCCAGCTCACCACTGCCGGCAGGGGGCTCCTACGAGCAGTACTTC. The variable domain in full, completed from reference TRBV18 and TRBJ2-7, reads NAGVMQNPRHLVRRRGQEARLRCSPMKGHSHVYWYRQLPEEGLKFMVYLQKENIIDESGMPKERFSAEFPKEGPSILRIQQVVRGDSAAYFCASSPLPAGGSYEQYFGPGTRLTVT.

The chain employs TRBV30 and TRBJ1-6; 11 nucleotides align to TRBD1. V lost 6 bases, J lost 10 bases, and 11 bases stayed unmatched. Germline lookup yields CDR1 GTSNPN and CDR2 SVGIG (reference sequence). There are 15 residues in the CDR3. The CDR3 DNA follows: TGTGCCTGTACGACGTGGGACAGGGGGGTCTCACCCCTCCACTTT. This gives the protein CACTTWDRGVSPLHF. The entire variable domain, with the rest obtained from reference TRBV30 and TRBJ1-6, is as follows: SQTIHQWPATLVQPVGSPLSLECTVEGTSNPNLYWYRQAAGRGLQLLFYSVGIGQISSEVPQNLSASRPQDRQFILSSKKLLLSDSGFYLCACTTWDRGVSPLHFGNGTRLTVT.

The chain carries TRBV6-5 and TRBJ2-7; D is unresolved. This CDR3 has 13 residues. The germline V and J ends were trimmed by 6 bases and 5 bases, with 14 bases remaining between them. Germline CDR1 is MNHEY and CDR2 is SVGAGI. CDR3 loop: CASSHSPPNEQYF. The CDR3 DNA is TGTGCCAGCAGCCATTCCCCCCCGAACGAGCAGTACTTC.

The sample holds a few counts of this clone. The chain employs TRBV25-1 and TRBJ2-7; 8 nucleotides align to TRBD2. Trimming took 3 bases from V and 9 from J; bases not matched to a gene: 7. Germline V lookup: CDR1 MGHDK, CDR2 SYGVNS. The CDR3 is 13 amino acids. The CDR3 coding sequence is TGTGCCAGCAGTGAGACTAGCGTGTACCGGCAGTACTTC. Translation: CASSETSVYRQYF.

V gene TRBV4-1 combines with J gene TRBJ2-2; D possibly uses TRBD1 or TRBD2 (5 bases each). CDR1 and CDR2 (germline): MGHRA, YSYEKL. CDR3 length equals 17 residues. Trimming removed 4 bases from V and 3 bases from J, with 18 bases in between. The CDR3 nucleotides read TGCGCCAGCAGCCCCCGAGAGGGGATCTGGGACACCGGGGAGCTGTTTTTT. Translating it yields CASSPREGIWDTGELFF.

The CDR3 DNA sequence: TGTGCCAGTCTCCCGTGGGGGCAACTTAACACTGAAGCTTTCTTT. Residues: CASLPWGQLNTEAFF. V usage is TRBV11-2 and J usage is TRBJ1-1; D may be TRBD1 (6 bases). The length of the CDR3 is 15 residues. The germline V gene has CDR1 SGHAT and CDR2 FQNNGV. Trimming removed 9 bases from V and 2 bases from J, with 19 bases in between.

V and J are TRBV2 and TRBJ2-4; the match to TRBD1 covers 7 bases. CDR1 SNHLY and CDR2 FYNNEI come from the germline V gene. Germline trimming cut 7 bases from V and 3 bases from J; bases unmatched to any gene: 9. CDR3 length equals 15 residues. CDR3 protein: CASTLDRAGKNIQYF. CDR3 DNA sequence: TGTGCCAGCACCTTAGACAGGGCGGGCAAAAACATTCAGTACTTC. Full variable domain (rest looked up from reference TRBV2 and TRBJ2-4): EPEVTQTPSHQVTQMGQEVILRCVPISNHLYFYWYRQILGQKVEFLVSFYNNEISEKSEIFDDQFSVERPDGSNFTLKIRSTKLEDSAMYFCASTLDRAGKNIQYFGAGTRLSVL.

The chain links TRBV19 to TRBJ2-1; D uncertain. Germline V gene lookup returns CDR1 LNHDA and CDR2 SQIVND (reference sequence). The CDR3 covers 13 residues. The CDR3 DNA reads TGTGCTAACCCCCCGGCAGTTCCTAATGAGCAGTTCTTC. This gives the protein CANPPAVPNEQFF.

This chain links TRBV10-3 with TRBJ2-7; no clear D. Germline V gene data show CDR1 as ENHRY and CDR2 as SYGVKD. V dropped 6 bases and J dropped 4 bases, with 10 bases sitting between them. The CDR3 contains 12 residues. Written as DNA, the CDR3 is TGTGCCATCAGCGAGGTGGATTACGAGCAGTACTTC. Its protein is CAISEVDYEQYF.

The V and J genes are TRBV4-3 and TRBJ2-7; 7 nucleotides agree with TRBD1. This CDR3 has 15 residues. CDR1 is LGHNA, CDR2 YSLEER, per germline. V gave up 3 bases and J gave up 4 bases; unmatched junction bases: 9. CDR3 sequence: CASSQDSTGWYEQYF. CDR3 nucleotides: TGCGCCAGCAGCCAGGATTCGACAGGGTGGTACGAGCAGTACTTC.

This chain's CDR3 is CAWSPASSGGETQYF. The DNA for the CDR3 is TGTGCCTGGAGCCCAGCCTCGTCGGGGGGAGAGACCCAGTACTTC. The J gene is TRBJ2-5, the V gene TRBV30, with 7 bases aligning to TRBD2. CDR1 and CDR2 from the germline V gene are GTSNPN and SVGIG (reference sequence). The J segment lost 4 bases and the V segment lost 3 bases, leaving 11 bases of the junction unmatched. The CDR3 consists of 15 residues.

This clone was counted only a few times. The V gene is TRBV7-2, the J gene TRBJ2-1, with D unresolved. V was clipped by 7 bases and J by 9 bases, with 16 bases between them. CDR1 and CDR2 from the germline V gene are SGHTA and FQGNSA. The CDR3 runs 13 residues. CDR3 region: CASTLPWTGEQFF. DNA for the CDR3: TGTGCCAGCACCCTGCCATGGACCGGTGAGCAGTTCTTC.

This chain connects TRBV2 to TRBJ1-4; tentative D call: TRBD1 (6 bases). Germline-derived CDR1 and CDR2 are SNHLY and FYNNEI. CDR3 length equals 18 residues. Trimming cost V 4 bases and J 3 bases, with 21 bases left between them. This chain's CDR3 is CASSGGAGFEVANEKLFF. The CDR3 DNA sequence: TGTGCCAGCAGTGGGGGGGCAGGGTTTGAGGTGGCTAATGAAAAACTGTTTTTT.

This clone has only a few counts. J is TRBJ2-6 and V is TRBV19, with 9 bases aligning to TRBD1. From germline, CDR1 is LNHDA and CDR2 SQIVND (reference sequence). The CDR3 runs to 16 residues. The V and J ends lost 1 base and 2 bases, in that order; junction bases with no gene match: 0. CDR3 sequence reads: CASSIGDRAGANVLTF. CDR3 DNA sequence: TGTGCCAGTAGTATAGGGGACAGGGCTGGGGCCAACGTCCTGACTTTC.

The gene calls are TRBV5-4 and TRBJ2-3; 11 positions agree with TRBD2. The CDR3 extends over 16 amino acids. The trim removed 4 bases at V and 1 base at J, leaving 5 bases unmatched. CDR1 is SGHNT and CDR2 is YYREEE in the germline V gene (reference sequence). The CDR3 nucleotides are TGTGCCAGCAGCCTTTCTAGCGGGGGGCGCACAGATACGCAGTATTTT. This sequence encodes CASSLSSGGRTDTQYF.

The chain links TRBV6-1 to TRBJ2-7, with D unresolved. Trimming shortened V by 1 base and J by 7 bases, and 14 bases separated the two germline ends. Germline loops: CDR1 MNHNS, CDR2 SASEGT. This CDR3 region has 14 residues. CDR3 DNA: TGTGCCAGCAGTGAAGTTCTGGGTTTTTTAGAGCAGTACTTC. It encodes CASSEVLGFLEQYF.